This T cell receptor beta chain derives from a study of control samples from healthy donors and cancer patients. V gave up 5 bases and J gave up 4 bases; unmatched junction bases: 9. The CDR3 has 15 amino acids. Germline assignment: CDR1 SSHAT and CDR2 FNYEAQ (reference sequence). Repertoires were generated with immunoSEQ multiplex PCR, while TCRdb's copy carries only in-frame clones and drops some. This sample has 100,000 or so clones; around 86% occur once, and the top ten carry around 1.3%. Input material: blood. The sequence was obtained from a woman between 50 and 59 years old in good health. This chain connects TRBV7-7 to TRBJ2-7; 9 bases agree with TRBD1. The CDR3 coding sequence is TGTGCCAGCAGCCGCGGGACAGGGTATGGTTACGAGCAGTACTTC. As protein: CASSRGTGYGYEQYF.